This is a list of T cell receptor beta chains from one sample in a study of blood T cells in healthy people across ages. In TCRdb, the 5' RACE reads were re-called with MiXCR into one record per CDR3 protein. The sample lists fewer than 950,000 distinct CDR3 sequences, roughly 40% occurring once. Sequenced: blood. The source of these receptors is a man aged 18-30 years in good health. Each CDR3 is given with its conserved first and last residue. Fields, in order: D gene, V gene, clone size, J gene, CDR3 DNA, CDR3 protein. D genes are given only for firm matches. Size is omitted from some rows. Given values are once, few, many or a class for expanded clones.

>TRBD1|TRBV28|.|TRBJ1-2
TGTGCCAGCAGTTTACTCCTCCACCGGACAGGGCCCAATGGCTACACCTTC
CASSLLLHRTGPNGYTF
>.|TRBV2|.|TRBJ2-7
TGTGCCAGCAGTGAAAATTTCCGCAGGACCACCTACGAGCAGTACTTC
CASSENFRRTTYEQYF
>.|TRBV7-6|.|TRBJ2-7
TGTGCCAGCAGCTTAGAAGCAGGGCCTACCTACGAGCAGTACTTC
CASSLEAGPTYEQYF
>TRBD1|TRBV7-9|few|TRBJ2-4
TGTGCCAGCAGCTATTTACAGGGGGCAAAAAACATTCAGTACTTC
CASSYLQGAKNIQYF
>TRBD2|TRBV5-1|many|TRBJ2-3
TGCGCCACCTCGCCCGTGACTAGCGGGAACACAGATACGCAGTATTTT
CATSPVTSGNTDTQYF
>.|TRBV2|.|TRBJ1-2
TGTGCCAGCAGTGAAGATTTTCAGGGATACTATGGCTACACCTTC
CASSEDFQGYYGYTF
>.|TRBV21-1|.|TRBJ2-7
TGTGCCAGCAGCATTAGGGACGGGGAAGTGGGCGACAATGAGCAGTACTTC
CASSIRDGEVGDNEQYF
>.|TRBV7-9|few|TRBJ1-5
TGTGCCAGCAGCTTAGCGGGAGGGACGCCCCAGCATTTT
CASSLAGGTPQHF
>.|TRBV20-1|few|TRBJ1-1
TGCAGTGCCGACCCGATGGGTGGCACTGAAGCTTTCTTT
CSADPMGGTEAFF
>.|TRBV20-1|few|TRBJ2-5
TGCAGTGCCCCCGGGGCAGCCCAAGAGACCCAGTACTTC
CSAPGAAQETQYF
>TRBD2|TRBV6-2/TRBV6-3|.|TRBJ2-1
TGTGCCAGCAGTTACCCGACTAGCGGGGTATACAATGAGCAGTTCTTC
CASSYPTSGVYNEQFF
>TRBD1|TRBV7-7|.|TRBJ2-5
TGTGCTAGCAGCTTAGCCGGCAGGGGGAATGAGCAGTACTTC
CASSLAGRGNEQYF
>.|TRBV9|.|TRBJ2-1
TGTGCCGGTGGGGCCCCCTATGGAAATGAGCAGTTCTTC
CAGGAPYGNEQFF
>.|TRBV20-1|.|TRBJ1-5
TGCAGTGCTAGTGTTGTGCCCCCAGGGTTTAGCAATCAGCCCCAGCATTTT
CSASVVPPGFSNQPQHF
>TRBD1|TRBV20-1|.|TRBJ2-5
TGCAGTGCTAGAGGGGGACAGCAAGAGACCCAGTACTTC
CSARGGQQETQYF
>.|TRBV5-1|many|TRBJ1-2
TGCGCCAGCAGCTTGAAGGGAGATGGCTACACCTTC
CASSLKGDGYTF
>.|TRBV12-3/TRBV12-4|.|TRBJ2-1
TGTGCCAGCAGTTTAAGGGAGGAGCAGTTCTTC
CASSLREEQFF
>TRBD2|TRBV2|.|TRBJ2-7
TGTGCCAGCATACTAGCGGGGGGACCAATCTACAATGAGCAGTACTTC
CASILAGGPIYNEQYF
>TRBD2|TRBV7-9|.|TRBJ2-1
TGTGCCAGCAGCTTACCCGGACTAGTAGGCAGTGAGCAGTTCTTC
CASSLPGLVGSEQFF
>.|TRBV20-1|.|TRBJ1-6
TGCAGTGCTAGTCTAGGACAACGTATTTCACCCCTCCACTTT
CSASLGQRISPLHF
>TRBD1|TRBV6-1|.|TRBJ2-7
TGTGCCAGCAGTCGGCATACCGGGACAGGGGGATACTACGAGCAGTACTTC
CASSRHTGTGGYYEQYF
>TRBD2|TRBV5-1|once|TRBJ2-5
TGCGCCAGCAGCCAACTAGCGGGCGTTAACAATGAGCAGTACTTC
CASSQLAGVNNEQYF
>TRBD2|TRBV20-1|few|TRBJ2-3
TGCAGTGCTAGGCTTAGCGGGGCCGGGGATACGCAGTATTTT
CSARLSGAGDTQYF
>.|TRBV9|.|TRBJ1-6
TGTGCCAGCAGCGTAGGAGGCGGGTCTTCACCCCTCCACTTT
CASSVGGGSSPLHF
>.|TRBV7-2|once|TRBJ2-1
TGTGCCAGCAGCACCCCCTCTTACAATGAGCAGTTCTTC
CASSTPSYNEQFF
>.|TRBV4-2|.|TRBJ1-4
TGTGCCAGCAGCCAGATCAGGTTCTCAACTAATGAAAAACTGTTTTTT
CASSQIRFSTNEKLFF
>.|TRBV11-2|.|TRBJ1-4
TGTGCCAGCAGCTTGGACCACGATGAAAAACTGTTTTTT
CASSLDHDEKLFF